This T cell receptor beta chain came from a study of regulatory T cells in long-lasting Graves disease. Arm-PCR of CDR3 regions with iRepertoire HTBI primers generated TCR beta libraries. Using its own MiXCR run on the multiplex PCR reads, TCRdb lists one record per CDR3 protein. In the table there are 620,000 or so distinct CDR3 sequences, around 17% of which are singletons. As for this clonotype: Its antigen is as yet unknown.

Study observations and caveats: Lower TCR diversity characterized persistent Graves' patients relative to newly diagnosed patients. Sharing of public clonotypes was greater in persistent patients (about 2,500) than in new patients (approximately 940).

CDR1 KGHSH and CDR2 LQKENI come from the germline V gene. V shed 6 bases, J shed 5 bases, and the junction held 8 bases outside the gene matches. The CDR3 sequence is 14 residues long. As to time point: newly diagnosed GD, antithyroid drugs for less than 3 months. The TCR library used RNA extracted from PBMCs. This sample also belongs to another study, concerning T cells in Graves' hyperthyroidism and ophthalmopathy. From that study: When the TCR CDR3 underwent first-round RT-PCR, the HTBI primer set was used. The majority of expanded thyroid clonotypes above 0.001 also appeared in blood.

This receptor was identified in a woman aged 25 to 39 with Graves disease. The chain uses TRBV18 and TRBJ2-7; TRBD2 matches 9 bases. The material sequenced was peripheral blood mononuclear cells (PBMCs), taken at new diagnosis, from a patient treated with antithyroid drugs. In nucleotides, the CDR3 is TGTGCCAGCTCTCAACTCGTAGCGGGAGACGAGCAGTACTTC. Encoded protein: CASSQLVAGDEQYF.